These 2 T cell receptor beta chains share one sample of origin, sequenced in a study of PD-1 blockade in classical Hodgkin lymphoma. Time point: cycle 4 day 1 (C4D1), after 6 weeks of nivolumab. Autologous stem cell transplantation was followed by relapse in every patient, and brentuximab vedotin exposure varied. Data came from immunoSEQ multiplex PCR; TCRdb stores just in-frame clones and leaves some out. The data hold approximately 89,000 clones, with approximately 83% observed a single time. The sequenced sample was peripheral blood mononuclear cells (PBMCs), obtained before the fourth cycle of nivolumab. These receptors all come from a human donor with classical Hodgkin lymphoma.

The gene calls are TRBV5-6 and TRBJ1-3; 8 positions agree with TRBD1. Germline V gene data show CDR1 as SGHDT and CDR2 as YYEEEE. There are 18 residues in the CDR3. Unmatched junction bases numbered 10, after V lost 2 bases and J lost 0 bases. The CDR3 sequence is CASSLTAGTGSSGNTIYF. DNA for the CDR3: TGTGCCAGCAGCTTAACGGCCGGGACAGGCAGCTCTGGAAACACCATATATTTT. Based on the CDR3 plus reference TRBV5-6 and TRBJ1-3, the full variable domain is DAGVTQSPTHLIKTRGQQVTLRCSPKSGHDTVSWYQQALGQGPQFIFQYYEEEERQRGNFPDRFSGHQFPNYSSELNVNALLLGDSALYLCASSLTAGTGSSGNTIYFGEGSWLTVV.

This clone was detected only a few times. The chain combines TRBV25-1 with TRBJ1-2; D is uncertain. The CDR3 sequence is 12 residues long. Germline V CDR1 and CDR2: MGHDK, SYGVNS. Here the CDR3 reads CGRNGRPWGYTF. The CDR3 DNA reads as TGTGGACGAAATGGACGGCCTTGGGGCTACACCTTC.